The 29 T cell receptor beta chains below were found in one sample sequenced in a study of T cells in Graves' hyperthyroidism and ophthalmopathy (dated by TCRdb to between 2017 and 2020). Receptors were amplified or captured by multiplex PCR. Sequencing used an Illumina HiSeq 2000. TCR beta CDR3 regions were amplified from RNA transcripts. A first-round RT-PCR of the TCR CDR3 used the HTBI primer set with the Qiagen OneStep RT-PCR kit. TCRdb handled the public reads itself, with Q25 trimming in fastp and clone calling in MiXCR, and kept productive beta chains. Each CDR3 protein gets just one entry, which takes the most common genes and DNA from the rows behind it. This sample comprises hundreds of thousands of distinct CDR3 sequences, 14% of them detected only once. The ten largest clonotypes hold 10% of the sample. Material for sequencing was blood. These receptors came from a woman between 18 and 30 years old with Graves' hyperthyroidism.

The CDR3 reads CSDIGAGGYTF. The CDR3 DNA reads as TGCAGCGATATAGGGGCGGGCGGCTACACCTTC. The chain employs TRBV29-1 and TRBJ1-2; D perhaps matches TRBD1 (5 bases). The CDR3 has 11 residues. V dropped 7 bases and J dropped 8 bases, with 14 bases sitting between them. Per germline, CDR1 SQVTM and CDR2 ANQGSEA.

Many counts were recorded for this clonotype. This CDR3 is CASSMRQAPGAEAFF. The CDR3, as DNA: TGTGCCAGCAGCATGCGACAGGCTCCGGGCGCTGAAGCTTTCTTT. The chain has TRBV7-9 and TRBJ1-1; perhaps TRBD1 as D (6 bases). V lost 5 bases to trimming and J lost 6 bases, with 19 bases between them. The CDR3 is 15 amino acids. Germline CDR1 reads SEHNR; CDR2 reads FQNEAQ (reference sequence).

This clonotype was counted at least ten times. The gene calls are TRBV6-1 and TRBJ1-1; possibly TRBD1 for D (6 bases). V lost 6 bases and J 4 bases, leaving 12 bases between the germline ends. This CDR3 is 13 amino acids long. Germline V gives CDR1 MNHNS, CDR2 SASEGT. CDR3 bases: TGTGCCAGCAGAGATCAGGGGACCACTGAAGCTTTCTTT. Its translation: CASRDQGTTEAFF.

This clonotype was seen repeatedly, ten times or more. The chain recombines TRBV28 with TRBJ1-3; no firm D call. Germline CDR1 and CDR2: MDHEN and SYDVKM. CDR3 length equals 12 residues. Trimming pared 9 bases from V and 0 bases from J, leaving 6 bases between. The CDR3 loop is CASGFSGNTIYF. The CDR3 DNA reads TGTGCCAGTGGGTTCTCTGGAAACACCATATATTTT.

This clonotype was seen more than once but under ten times. V is TRBV12-3 or TRBV12-4 and J is TRBJ2-4; TRBD1 matches 7 bases. CDR3 length equals 15 residues. V trimming: 3 bases; J trimming: 6 bases; junction bases outside the gene matches: 8. The CDR3 DNA reads as TGTGCCAGCAGTTTGAGCGCCGGGACAGTAAACATTCAGTACTTC. Amino acids: CASSLSAGTVNIQYF.

This clonotype was recorded a few times. The rearrangement links TRBV20-1 to TRBJ1-5, with D hard to call. Germline CDR1 reads DFQATT; CDR2 reads SNEGSKA (reference sequence). Trimming took 1 base from V and 4 from J, leaving 8 bases between them. The CDR3 runs 13 residues. CDR3 in amino acids: CSARGSLNQPQHF. The CDR3 bases are TGCAGTGCTAGAGGGTCGTTGAATCAGCCCCAGCATTTT.

Worth noting for this clonotype: Here the CDR3 omits its conserved ending phenylalanine or tryptophan, so a read error is the likely source. The chain joins TRBV5-1 to TRBJ1-6; 9 bases fit TRBD1. V shed 2 bases and J 7 bases; nucleotides not matched to a gene: 4. The CDR3 runs 15 residues. Germline V gene data show CDR1 as SGHRS and CDR2 as YFSETQ. CDR3 nucleotides: TGCGCCAGCAGCTTACAGGACAGGGGAAATTCACCCCTCCACCTT. Amino acid sequence: CASSLQDRGNSPLHL.

At least ten counts were recorded for this clonotype. The rearrangement joins TRBV7-2 to TRBJ1-5, with D hard to call. Looked up from germline, CDR1 is SGHTA and CDR2 is FQGNSA. V was cut by 3 bases and J by 2 bases, with 8 bases left in between. The CDR3 loop spans 14 amino acids. CDR3 nucleotide sequence: TGTGCCAGCAGCTTCGACGGACGCAATCAGCCCCAGCATTTT. This gives the protein CASSFDGRNQPQHF.

Many counts were recorded for this clonotype. The gene calls are TRBV7-9 and TRBJ2-3, with TRBD2 as a possible D gene (6 bases). Trimming took off 7 bases at V and 0 bases at J, with 14 bases between the two ends. CDR1 SEHNR and CDR2 FQNEAQ come from the germline V gene (reference sequence). The CDR3 runs 15 residues. The CDR3 DNA reads as TGTGCCAGCACCAAACCTAGCGAAAGCACAGATACGCAGTATTTT. Its translation: CASTKPSESTDTQYF. The whole variable domain, remainder taken from reference TRBV7-9 and TRBJ2-3, is DTGVSQNPRHKITKRGQNVTFRCDPISEHNRLYWYRQTLGQGPEFLTYFQNEAQLEKSRLLSDRFSAERPKGSFSTLEIQRTEQGDSAMYLCASTKPSESTDTQYFGPGTRLTVL.

This clonotype was found many times. V usage is TRBV7-9 and J usage is TRBJ2-7, with D possibly being TRBD1 (5 bases). From germline, CDR1 is SEHNR and CDR2 FQNEAQ (reference sequence). With 2 bases removed from V and 1 base from J, the gap between germline ends came to 12 bases. The CDR3 spans 15 residues. The CDR3 is CASSLSAAGSYEQYF. In nucleotides, the CDR3 is TGTGCCAGCAGCTTATCGGCCGCAGGGTCCTACGAGCAGTACTTC.

This chain joins TRBV19 and TRBJ2-1, with a weak D call TRBD2 (5 bases). The CDR3 covers 15 residues. V lost 5 bases and J lost 9, with 20 bases in between. Germline V gene data show CDR1 as LNHDA and CDR2 as SQIVND (reference sequence). The CDR3 DNA reads TGTGCCAGTAGTCACACGACCAGCCTAGGGAGTGAGCAGTTCTTC. Translated: CASSHTTSLGSEQFF.

This clonotype has a count of ten or more. This chain joins TRBV3-1 and TRBJ2-4; TRBD2 is a possible D gene (5 bases). The CDR3 contains 14 residues. Per germline, CDR1 LGHDT and CDR2 YNNKEL (reference sequence). Deletions cut 3 bases from V and 2 bases from J, with 8 bases between. CDR3 amino acids: CASSHRGSKNIQYF. The CDR3 region has the DNA TGTGCCAGCAGCCACAGAGGGTCCAAAAACATTCAGTACTTC.

This clonotype was observed at least ten times. This chain links TRBV7-9 with TRBJ1-1; tentatively, D is TRBD1 (5 bases). The germline gives CDR1 SEHNR, CDR2 FQNEAQ (reference sequence). V lost 3 bases and J lost 4, with 12 bases in between. The CDR3 totals 14 residues. The CDR3 coding sequence is TGTGCCAGCAGCTTGGGCCAGGGAGTCACTGAAGCTTTCTTT. It specifies CASSLGQGVTEAFF.

This clonotype has ten or more counts. This sequence joins TRBV15 and TRBJ2-5; TRBD1 is a possible D gene (5 bases). Per the germline V gene, CDR1 is LNHNV and CDR2 is YYDKDF (reference sequence). The CDR3 has 15 residues. The V end was cut by 0 bases, the J end by 5 bases, with 13 bases between. CDR3 region: CATSRDARGSETQYF. The CDR3 DNA sequence: TGTGCCACCAGCAGAGACGCAAGGGGCAGTGAGACCCAGTACTTC.

In this sample, this clonotype turned up a few times. V gene TRBV4-1 combines with J gene TRBJ1-5; D is perhaps TRBD1 (5 bases). V lost 1 base to trimming and J lost 1 base, with 11 bases between them. The CDR3 spans 16 residues. The germline V gene encodes CDR1 MGHRA and CDR2 YSYEKL. DNA of the CDR3: TGCGCCAGCAGCCAAGGGGGAGGGGAGAGCAATCAGCCCCAGCATTTT. Translating gives CASSQGGGESNQPQHF.

There are a few counts of this clonotype. The chain has TRBV18 and TRBJ2-7; no firm D call. This CDR3 is built from 13 residues. Germline CDR1 reads KGHSH; CDR2 reads LQKENI. V was trimmed by 3 bases and J by 2 bases, leaving 8 bases between them. The CDR3 DNA follows: TGTGCCAGCTCACCCCTCGATACCTACGAGCAGTACTTC. Its translation: CASSPLDTYEQYF.

Notes on this clonotype: A much bigger clone sits one base away, suggesting this may be a read error. The J gene is TRBJ1-1, the V gene TRBV3-1, with D unresolved. Trimming removed 0 bases from V and 9 bases from J, with 17 bases in between. This CDR3 spans 15 amino acids. Per germline, CDR1 LGHDT and CDR2 YNNKEL (reference sequence). DNA for the CDR3: TGTGCCAGCAGCCAAGATCTTGATGTGCTCGGTAAAGCTTTCTTT. Translated: CASSQDLDVLGKAFF.

The table lists this clonotype with many counts. This rearrangement joins TRBV5-6 to TRBJ2-5, with D perhaps matching TRBD2 (6 bases). Germline CDR1 SGHDT, CDR2 YYEEEE. This CDR3 contains 15 residues. V lost 4 bases to trimming and J lost 1 base, with 14 bases between them. Here the CDR3 DNA reads TGTGCCAGCAGCCCCCCACTAGCACTCCAAGAGACCCAGTACTTC. It codes for CASSPPLALQETQYF.

This clonotype was counted ten times or more. The chain is built from TRBV18 and TRBJ2-4; 9 bases are shared with TRBD1. Germline V gene lookup returns CDR1 KGHSH and CDR2 LQKENI. Trimming took 6 bases from V and 6 from J; bases not matched to a gene: 9. CDR3 length: 15 amino acids. The DNA for the CDR3 is TGTGCCAGCTCCCCCCGGGACAGGGAGGGAAACATTCAGTACTTC. This codes for CASSPRDREGNIQYF.

In this sample, this clonotype turned up many times. The V call is TRBV6-2 or TRBV6-3, the J call TRBJ1-5; D is perhaps TRBD1 (6 bases). This CDR3 is built from 13 residues. V lost 5 bases, J lost 7 bases, and 12 bases lay in between. Per the germline V gene, CDR1 is MNHEY and CDR2 is SVGEGT. The chain's CDR3 is CASSPTGRQPQHF. The CDR3 nucleotides are TGTGCCAGCAGTCCTACAGGGCGACAGCCCCAGCATTTT.

The chain couples TRBV7-6 to TRBJ2-7, with TRBD2 matching over 7 bases. CDR1 is SGHVS, CDR2 FNYEAQ, per germline. J was trimmed by 2 bases and V by 5 bases; bases with no gene match: 6. The CDR3 length is 14 residues. In nucleotides, the CDR3 is TGTGCCAGCAGCCGGCAGGCGGGAGCCTACGAGCAGTACTTC. It specifies CASSRQAGAYEQYF.

The genes are TRBV19 and TRBJ1-3; D is perhaps TRBD1 (6 bases). This CDR3 is built from 14 residues. V lost 5 bases, J lost 3 bases, and 11 bases lay in between. Germline CDR1 and CDR2: LNHDA and SQIVND (reference sequence). The CDR3 reads CASSAQGLGNTIYF. The CDR3 nucleotides are TGTGCCAGTAGTGCTCAGGGGCTTGGAAACACCATATATTTT.

The sample holds many counts of this clonotype. The genes are TRBV3-1 and TRBJ1-2; D gene ambiguous. This CDR3 comprises 13 residues. Per germline, CDR1 LGHDT and CDR2 YNNKEL (reference sequence). Deletions cut 1 base from V and 2 bases from J, with 5 bases between. The CDR3 DNA sequence: TGTGCCAGCAGCCAAGGTGACAACTATGGCTACACCTTC. Its translation is CASSQGDNYGYTF.

This clonotype was observed a few times. The V gene is TRBV10-3, the J gene TRBJ2-7, with TRBD1 as a possible D gene (6 bases). This CDR3 contains 13 residues. V shed 9 bases and J shed 4 bases, with 16 bases lying between them. CDR1 and CDR2 from the germline V gene are ENHRY and SYGVKD. Here the CDR3 DNA reads TGTGCCATAAGGGACACCCGGGTATACGAGCAGTACTTC. Its translation is CAIRDTRVYEQYF.

This clonotype was seen a handful of times. The V and J genes are TRBV4-3 and TRBJ2-2; D perhaps matches TRBD2 (6 bases). V was shortened by 1 base and J by 7 bases, with 16 bases between the two germline ends. CDR1 is LGHNA, CDR2 YSLEER, per germline. The CDR3 contains 16 residues. The CDR3 sequence: CASSQVRLASYGELFF. The CDR3 nucleotides are TGCGCCAGCAGCCAAGTAAGGCTAGCGTCATACGGGGAGCTGTTTTTT.

The CDR3 spells CASRSSGSGTGGRGANVLTF. CDR3 DNA: TGTGCCAGCAGAAGTTCCGGGTCCGGGACAGGGGGCCGTGGGGCCAACGTCCTGACTTTC. The chain employs TRBV6-2 or TRBV6-3 and TRBJ2-6; 12 bases match TRBD1. Germline trimming cut 6 bases from V and 3 bases from J; bases unmatched to any gene: 15. Germline CDR1 reads MNHEY; CDR2 reads SVGEGT. This CDR3 is built from 20 residues.

J is TRBJ1-1 and V is TRBV9, with a possible D match to TRBD1 (6 bases). The V end lost 3 bases, the J end lost 4 bases, and 13 bases lay between the germline ends. Looked up from germline, CDR1 is SGDLS and CDR2 is YYNGEE. The CDR3 totals 14 residues. DNA for the CDR3: TGTGCCAGCAGCGCCCAACAGGGAGGCACTGAAGCTTTCTTT. Protein: CASSAQQGGTEAFF.

The chain recombines TRBV7-9 with TRBJ2-3; 9 bases fit TRBD2. This CDR3 region has 17 residues. The germline CDR1 and CDR2 sequences are SEHNR and FQNEAQ (reference sequence). With 1 base clipped from V and 3 bases from J, the junction kept 8 bases outside the gene matches. In DNA, the CDR3 is TGTGCCAGCAGCTTAGAGCCCTTGGCGGGAGGGACAGATACGCAGTATTTT. Translated, it gives CASSLEPLAGGTDTQYF.

The chain has TRBV2 and TRBJ2-2; 12 bases agree with TRBD1. Germline CDR1 SNHLY, CDR2 FYNNEI. This CDR3 spans 18 amino acids. V was pared by 7 bases and J by 3 bases, with 12 bases of the junction left unmatched. CDR3 protein: CASTYPRDRGLDTGELFF. The CDR3 coding sequence is TGTGCCAGCACCTATCCCCGGGACAGGGGGCTCGACACCGGGGAGCTGTTTTTT.